Listed below are T cell receptor beta chains from one sample, sequenced in a study of T cell responses to AZD1222 COVID-19 vaccine. Assay used: immunoSEQ multiplex PCR; TCRdb lists only in-frame clones, some missing. Found here are 95,000 to 100,000 clones, about 81% of them singletons; the top ten hold approximately 15%. The sample consisted of peripheral blood, taken 28 days after the second AZD1222 dose. Receptors originate from an adult who received the AZD1222 COVID-19 vaccine. Each CDR3 is given with its conserved first and last residue. The D gene is left open where the match is weak. Clone size is stated in some rows and not others, as once, few, many or a class when expanded.

d_gene: .; v_gene: TRBV6-5; abundance: .; j_gene: TRBJ1-1; CDR3aa: CASTTYTDTEAFF; CDR3nt: TGTGCCAGTACCACCTACACCGACACTGAAGCTTTCTTT
d_gene: .; v_gene: TRBV5-6; abundance: .; j_gene: TRBJ1-2; CDR3aa: CASSAGHGYTF; CDR3nt: TGTGCCAGCAGCGCCGGTCATGGCTACACCTTC
d_gene: TRBD2; v_gene: TRBV6-2/TRBV6-3; abundance: .; j_gene: TRBJ2-5; CDR3aa: CASNPSRLAVQETQYF; CDR3nt: TGTGCCAGCAACCCATCCCGACTAGCGGTCCAAGAGACCCAGTACTTC
d_gene: .; v_gene: TRBV12-3/TRBV12-4; abundance: .; j_gene: TRBJ2-7; CDR3aa: CASSSHHEQYF; CDR3nt: TGTGCCAGCAGTTCGCACCACGAGCAGTACTTC
d_gene: .; v_gene: TRBV2; abundance: .; j_gene: TRBJ1-2; CDR3aa: CASTIGPPGSTGYTF; CDR3nt: TGTGCCAGCACTATCGGCCCCCCTGGGTCGACCGGCTACACCTTC
d_gene: TRBD1; v_gene: TRBV3-1/TRBV3-2; abundance: .; j_gene: TRBJ1-1; CDR3aa: CASSQWGQGSKGTEAFF; CDR3nt: TGTGCCAGCAGCCAGTGGGGACAGGGGAGCAAAGGAACTGAAGCTTTCTTT
d_gene: .; v_gene: TRBV18; abundance: .; j_gene: TRBJ1-1; CDR3aa: CASSPGGAAFF; CDR3nt: TGTGCCAGCTCACCAGGGGGGGCGGCTTTCTTT
d_gene: .; v_gene: TRBV20-1; abundance: .; j_gene: TRBJ1-6; CDR3aa: CSASSPGSPLHF; CDR3nt: TGCAGTGCTAGTTCCCCCGGTTCACCCCTCCACTTT
d_gene: TRBD2; v_gene: TRBV19; abundance: .; j_gene: TRBJ2-2; CDR3aa: CATTGLAGLNTGELFF; CDR3nt: TGTGCCACTACTGGACTAGCGGGTTTAAACACCGGGGAGCTGTTTTTT
d_gene: .; v_gene: TRBV19; abundance: .; j_gene: TRBJ1-4; CDR3aa: CASSIVGGAGANEKLFF; CDR3nt: TGTGCCAGTAGTATTGTAGGTGGGGCCGGGGCTAATGAAAAACTGTTTTTT
d_gene: .; v_gene: TRBV29-1; abundance: .; j_gene: TRBJ2-7; CDR3aa: CSVVGGSYEQYF; CDR3nt: TGCAGCGTTGTCGGCGGCTCCTACGAGCAGTACTTC
d_gene: .; v_gene: TRBV28; abundance: .; j_gene: TRBJ1-1; CDR3aa: CASSFGIGTEAFF; CDR3nt: TGTGCCAGCAGTTTCGGGATAGGCACTGAAGCTTTCTTT
d_gene: TRBD2; v_gene: TRBV27; abundance: .; j_gene: TRBJ2-2; CDR3aa: CASSFGGRAASPGELFF; CDR3nt: TGTGCCAGCAGTTTCGGCGGGAGGGCCGCCTCTCCCGGGGAGCTGTTTTTT
d_gene: .; v_gene: TRBV7-2; abundance: .; j_gene: TRBJ2-5; CDR3aa: CASSPPAWGETQYF; CDR3nt: TGTGCCAGCAGCCCGCCGGCCTGGGGGGAGACCCAGTACTTC
d_gene: .; v_gene: TRBV15; abundance: .; j_gene: TRBJ1-1; CDR3aa: CATSRDLTYTEAFF; CDR3nt: TGTGCCACCAGCAGAGATTTGACATACACTGAAGCTTTCTTT
d_gene: .; v_gene: TRBV7-3; abundance: .; j_gene: TRBJ2-5; CDR3aa: CASSIYDSPKETQYF; CDR3nt: TGTGCCAGCAGCATATATGACAGCCCGAAAGAGACCCAGTACTTC
d_gene: TRBD1; v_gene: TRBV19; abundance: few; j_gene: TRBJ1-1; CDR3aa: CASSIGTGLRSSEAFF; CDR3nt: TGTGCCAGTAGTATTGGGACAGGGCTAAGATCATCTGAAGCTTTCTTT
d_gene: .; v_gene: TRBV4-3; abundance: .; j_gene: TRBJ1-1; CDR3aa: CASSREGSTEAFF; CDR3nt: TGCGCCAGCAGCCGTGAGGGGAGCACTGAAGCTTTCTTT
d_gene: TRBD1; v_gene: TRBV20-1; abundance: .; j_gene: TRBJ1-1; CDR3aa: CSASLGTEGFF; CDR3nt: TGCAGTGCTAGTCTGGGGACAGAGGGTTTCTTT
d_gene: TRBD1; v_gene: TRBV18; abundance: .; j_gene: TRBJ1-1; CDR3aa: CASSLGQGAYTEAFF; CDR3nt: TGTGCCAGCTCATTAGGACAGGGGGCGTACACTGAAGCTTTCTTT
d_gene: .; v_gene: TRBV6-5; abundance: once; j_gene: TRBJ2-7; CDR3aa: CASSYSAEGTYEQYF; CDR3nt: TGTGCCAGCAGTTACTCGGCGGAGGGGACCTACGAGCAGTACTTC
d_gene: .; v_gene: TRBV7-2; abundance: .; j_gene: TRBJ1-1; CDR3aa: CASSLDRTNTEAFF; CDR3nt: TGTGCCAGCAGTTTAGACAGGACGAACACTGAAGCTTTCTTT
d_gene: TRBD2; v_gene: TRBV6-2/TRBV6-3; abundance: .; j_gene: TRBJ2-4; CDR3aa: CASSYERVPSGNVWDIQYF; CDR3nt: TGTGCCAGCAGTTACGAGAGGGTCCCCAGCGGGAACGTTTGGGACATTCAGTACTTC
d_gene: TRBD2; v_gene: TRBV7-7; abundance: .; j_gene: TRBJ2-7; CDR3aa: CASSFLGLAGGRLYYEQYF; CDR3nt: TGTGCCAGCAGCTTCCTGGGACTAGCGGGGGGCCGCTTATATTACGAGCAGTACTTC
d_gene: TRBD2; v_gene: TRBV5-4; abundance: .; j_gene: TRBJ2-2; CDR3aa: CASNQRGGGTGELFF; CDR3nt: TGTGCCAGCAACCAGCGGGGGGGCGGCACCGGGGAGCTGTTTTTT
d_gene: .; v_gene: TRBV27; abundance: .; j_gene: TRBJ1-6; CDR3aa: CASSLSYYGGVNSPLHF; CDR3nt: TGTGCCAGCAGTTTATCGTATTACGGAGGGGTTAATTCACCCCTCCACTTT
d_gene: .; v_gene: TRBV9; abundance: once; j_gene: TRBJ1-6; CDR3aa: CASSVEAGLYNSPLHF; CDR3nt: TGTGCCAGCAGCGTAGAAGCGGGACTTTATAATTCACCCCTCCACTTT
d_gene: TRBD1; v_gene: TRBV7-3; abundance: .; j_gene: TRBJ2-7; CDR3aa: CASSPGTGSGEQYF; CDR3nt: TGTGCCAGCAGCCCTGGGACAGGGTCGGGCGAGCAGTACTTC
d_gene: .; v_gene: TRBV19; abundance: few; j_gene: TRBJ1-2; CDR3aa: CASHATGYDHEGYTF; CDR3nt: TGTGCCAGCCACGCTACAGGGTATGACCATGAGGGCTACACCTTC
d_gene: .; v_gene: TRBV7-6; abundance: .; j_gene: TRBJ1-2; CDR3aa: CASSLGPTGSWGYTF; CDR3nt: TGTGCCAGCAGCTTAGGGCCGACAGGTTCATGGGGCTACACCTTC
d_gene: .; v_gene: TRBV5-4; abundance: .; j_gene: TRBJ1-6; CDR3aa: CATGLGSSSYNSPLHF; CDR3nt: TGTGCCACGGGTCTGGGGTCGAGCTCCTATAATTCACCCCTCCACTTT
d_gene: TRBD1; v_gene: TRBV5-5; abundance: .; j_gene: TRBJ1-4; CDR3aa: CASSFQRDRGEKLFF; CDR3nt: TGTGCCAGCAGCTTTCAAAGGGACAGGGGTGAAAAACTGTTTTTT
d_gene: TRBD1; v_gene: TRBV4-1; abundance: .; j_gene: TRBJ2-7; CDR3aa: CASSQTGDSYEQYF; CDR3nt: TGCGCCAGCAGCCAGACAGGGGACTCCTACGAGCAGTACTTC
d_gene: .; v_gene: TRBV2; abundance: once; j_gene: TRBJ1-2; CDR3aa: CATSVEGIYGYTF; CDR3nt: TGTGCCACCAGTGTGGAGGGTATATATGGCTACACCTTC
d_gene: .; v_gene: TRBV5-1; abundance: once; j_gene: TRBJ2-3; CDR3aa: CASSENEDTQYF; CDR3nt: TGCGCCAGCAGCGAAAACGAAGATACGCAGTATTTT
d_gene: TRBD1; v_gene: TRBV25-1; abundance: .; j_gene: TRBJ1-1; CDR3aa: CASSGDEGQPAAEAFF; CDR3nt: TGTGCCAGCAGTGGGGATGAGGGACAGCCTGCCGCTGAAGCTTTCTTT
d_gene: .; v_gene: TRBV6-5; abundance: .; j_gene: TRBJ1-2; CDR3aa: CASSYLTTGRGGYTF; CDR3nt: TGTGCCAGCAGTTACCTTACCACAGGGCGCGGTGGCTACACCTTC
d_gene: .; v_gene: TRBV27; abundance: .; j_gene: TRBJ2-1; CDR3aa: CASSGGGEQFF; CDR3nt: TGTGCCAGTTCGGGGGGCGGTGAGCAGTTCTTC
d_gene: .; v_gene: TRBV30; abundance: .; j_gene: TRBJ1-6; CDR3aa: CACTTGPGSPLHF; CDR3nt: TGTGCCTGCACTACAGGGCCCGGTTCACCCCTCCACTTT
d_gene: .; v_gene: TRBV10-3; abundance: .; j_gene: TRBJ2-7; CDR3aa: CAISESRNEQYF; CDR3nt: TGTGCCATCAGTGAGTCGAGGAACGAGCAGTACTTC
d_gene: .; v_gene: TRBV4-3; abundance: .; j_gene: TRBJ1-2; CDR3aa: CASSQGGRLGYTF; CDR3nt: TGCGCCAGCAGCCAAGGGGGCAGGCTTGGCTACACCTTC
d_gene: .; v_gene: TRBV5-6; abundance: few; j_gene: TRBJ1-2; CDR3aa: CASSGGDYGYTF; CDR3nt: TGTGCCAGCAGCGGCGGTGACTATGGCTACACCTTC
d_gene: TRBD2; v_gene: TRBV6-4; abundance: .; j_gene: TRBJ2-3; CDR3aa: CASSERGGTDTQYF; CDR3nt: TGTGCCAGCAGTGAGCGGGGGGGCACAGATACGCAGTATTTT
d_gene: .; v_gene: TRBV3-1/TRBV3-2; abundance: once; j_gene: TRBJ1-2; CDR3aa: CASSQDYRGTPRGTF; CDR3nt: TGTGCCAGCAGCCAAGATTATCGCGGGACACCCCGTGGTACCTTC
d_gene: TRBD2; v_gene: TRBV9; abundance: .; j_gene: TRBJ2-7; CDR3aa: CASSVDREVSYEQYF; CDR3nt: TGTGCCAGCAGCGTAGATCGGGAGGTCTCCTACGAGCAGTACTTC
d_gene: TRBD1; v_gene: TRBV7-9; abundance: .; j_gene: TRBJ2-1; CDR3aa: CASSLKGGQDYFGNEQFF; CDR3nt: TGTGCCAGCAGCTTAAAAGGGGGCCAGGATTATTTTGGGAATGAGCAGTTCTTC
d_gene: .; v_gene: TRBV6-5; abundance: once; j_gene: TRBJ2-7; CDR3aa: CASGLNYLYEQYF; CDR3nt: TGTGCCAGCGGACTGAATTATCTCTACGAGCAGTACTTC
d_gene: .; v_gene: TRBV18; abundance: .; j_gene: TRBJ1-6; CDR3aa: CASSPVTSSPLHF; CDR3nt: TGTGCCAGCTCACCGGTTACGAGTTCACCCCTCCACTTT
d_gene: TRBD1; v_gene: TRBV6-2/TRBV6-3; abundance: .; j_gene: TRBJ2-1; CDR3aa: CASSYRGTGGAGYNEQFF; CDR3nt: TGTGCCAGCAGTTACCGGGGGACAGGGGGCGCGGGTTACAATGAGCAGTTCTTC
d_gene: TRBD2; v_gene: TRBV6-5; abundance: .; j_gene: TRBJ2-1; CDR3aa: CAGEGYNEQFF; CDR3nt: TGCGCCGGGGAGGGGTACAATGAGCAGTTCTTC
d_gene: TRBD2; v_gene: TRBV7-8; abundance: few; j_gene: TRBJ2-1; CDR3aa: CASSRAGGSNEQFF; CDR3nt: TGTGCCAGCAGTCGAGCGGGGGGCTCCAATGAGCAGTTCTTC
d_gene: .; v_gene: TRBV4-3; abundance: .; j_gene: TRBJ1-1; CDR3aa: CASSPSRGSEAFF; CDR3nt: TGCGCCAGCAGCCCCTCCCGGGGGTCTGAAGCTTTCTTT
d_gene: TRBD2; v_gene: TRBV29-1; abundance: .; j_gene: TRBJ2-3; CDR3aa: CSVEDLSGRPSTDTQYF; CDR3nt: TGCAGCGTTGAAGACCTGAGCGGGAGGCCTAGCACAGATACGCAGTATTTT
d_gene: .; v_gene: TRBV3-1/TRBV3-2; abundance: .; j_gene: TRBJ2-7; CDR3aa: CASSQVEGYEQYF; CDR3nt: TGTGCCAGCAGCCAAGTCGAGGGATACGAGCAGTACTTC